Described below is a single T cell receptor beta chain sequence and its context. Its antigen remains unidentified. Data came from immunoSEQ multiplex PCR; TCRdb stores just in-frame clones and leaves some out. The top ten hold approximately 2.6% of the sample, which has over 55,000 clones, roughly four fifths seen once. This CDR3 contains 15 residues. The V gene lost 1 base and the J gene lost 6 bases, with 13 bases spanning the gap. Per the germline V gene, CDR1 is SGHRS and CDR2 is YFSETQ. This entry comes from a study of OX40 agonist ivuxolimab in advanced cancers. Study-level information: Patients were dosed with the agonistic anti-OX40 (CD134) antibody ivuxolimab. Of the participants, around 43% had some prior anti-PD-1, anti-PD-L1 or anti-CTLA-4 therapy, which was allowed. Overall study findings and caveats: More expanded clones were seen, on average, in CD8+ T cells than in CD4+. Clonal expansion by week 6 occurred in CD4+ and CD8+ blood T cells (at 0.1 to 3.0 mg/kg).

The chain is built from TRBV5-1 and TRBJ1-4; D call uncertain. The material was CD4+ or CD8+ T cells sorted from blood, obtained in a trial of the OX40 agonist ivuxolimab. This clonotype was obtained from an adult with an advanced solid tumor such as melanoma, head and neck, liver or kidney cancer. CDR3 in DNA: TGCGCCAGCAGCTTGAAAAGTGGGGTTTATGAAAAACTGTTTTTT. This gives the protein CASSLKSGVYEKLFF. The variable domain in full, completed from reference TRBV5-1 and TRBJ1-4, reads KAGVTQTPRYLIKTRGQQVTLSCSPISGHRSVSWYQQTPGQGLQFLFEYFSETQRNKGNFPGRFSGRQFSNSRSEMNVSTLELGDSALYLCASSLKSGVYEKLFFGSGTQLSVL.